This T cell receptor (beta chain) was captured by sequencing in a study of blood T cell repertoires in COVID-19 (dated by TCRdb to the early 2020s). With respect to the entire study: The collaborator samples originated in the United States, Italy and Spain and spanned the acute and convalescent phases of COVID-19. The prospective study material was composed of cDNA or gDNA derived from T cells, B-cell-depleted T cells, or PBMCs. The dataset comprised deeply sampled blood TCRbeta repertoires from subjects exposed to, actively infected with, or recovered from COVID-19. The repertoires were made available in a free public database intended to serve as a resource for research on the immune response to SARS-CoV-2. The samples were drawn from the first 160 participants of the ongoing ImmuneRACE study and from some 1,300 subjects provided by 6 global collaborators. A de-identified subject ID, COVID-19 status, age in years and sex were almost always included in the sample metadata. Where available, HLA class I and class II types were taken from metadata supplied by the sample provider and were not determined by assay-based typing. Study-level results and caveats: The amount of clinical and demographic metadata varied by source and participant and was provided uncurated.

The immunoSEQ Assay, a bias-controlled multiplex PCR, was used to amplify TCRbeta CDR3 regions from genomic DNA. The published analysis was carried out like this. Within the assay, amplification of reference gene primers was used to estimate how many nucleated cells each sample contained. Sequence reads were collapsed and filtered to measure the absolute abundance of every unique TCRbeta CDR3 rearrangement. For each sample, productive Simpson clonality was calculated as the square root of Simpson's diversity index over productive rearrangements. TCRdb carries this immuneACCESS record with in-frame sequences only. Its versions omit some clonotypes, under half of them owing to an unresolved V gene in the studies checked, with the rest unexplained. That table supplies the V and J calls and clone size; D and trimming were determined from the DNA. The table for this sample lists 250,000 to 350,000 clones; almost 90% of them were counted only once. The top ten hold around 11% of the sample.

At one collaborating source in Seattle, patients were enrolled during active infection and were followed longitudinally through the course of disease. Whole blood was collected in K2EDTA tubes by collaborating institutions according to the institutions' own protocols. For TCRbeta analysis, collaborator samples were shipped as frozen whole blood, as isolated PBMCs, or as DNA extracted from either sample type. The CDR3 runs 14 amino acids, cysteine and phenylalanine included. Only the CDR3 region is kept as DNA, spanning 42 bases read in frame from base 1. V is cut by 6 bases and J by 0 bases, and the space between the germline ends is 8 bases. CDR1 and CDR2 are drawn from the germline V gene: MDHEN, SYDVKM. Concerning this clone itself: Its antigen specificity is not known. Qualities for individual bases were not recorded, and no much larger clone is one base off.

The chain couples TRBV28 to TRBJ2-2; 6 matching bases give a weak D call of TRBD2. Input material: peripheral blood. The clonotype comes from a woman aged 25-40 years with COVID-19, enrolled during active disease. Here the CDR3 is given as CASSPGANTGELFF. The nucleotide sequence reads TGTGCCAGCAGCCCGGGGGCGAACACCGGGGAGCTGTTTTTT.